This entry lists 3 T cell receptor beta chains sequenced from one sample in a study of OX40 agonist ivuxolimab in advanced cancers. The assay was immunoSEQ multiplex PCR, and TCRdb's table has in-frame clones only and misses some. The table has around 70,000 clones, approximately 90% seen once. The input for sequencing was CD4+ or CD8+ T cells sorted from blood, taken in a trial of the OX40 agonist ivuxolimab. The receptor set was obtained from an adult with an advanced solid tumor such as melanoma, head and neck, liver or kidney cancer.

CDR3 bases: TGTGCCAGCAGCTTGGGGTCGGCGGAGCAGTACTTC. It yields the protein CASSLGSAEQYF. J is TRBJ2-7 and V is TRBV5-6; no definite D call. This CDR3 comprises 12 residues. The germline V gene has CDR1 SGHDT and CDR2 YYEEEE. Deletions cut 0 bases from V and 7 bases from J, with 8 bases between.

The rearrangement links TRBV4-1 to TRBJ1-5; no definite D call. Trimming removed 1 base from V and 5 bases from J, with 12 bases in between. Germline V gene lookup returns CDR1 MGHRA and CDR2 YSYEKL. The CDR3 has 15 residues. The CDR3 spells CASSQATETHQPQHF. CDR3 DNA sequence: TGCGCCAGCAGCCAAGCAACGGAGACCCATCAGCCCCAGCATTTT.

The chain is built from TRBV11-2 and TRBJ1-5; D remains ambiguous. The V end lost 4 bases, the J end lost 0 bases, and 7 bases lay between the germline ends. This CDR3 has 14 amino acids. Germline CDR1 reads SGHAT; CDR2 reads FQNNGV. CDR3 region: CASSSDRSNQPQHF. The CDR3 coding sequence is TGTGCCAGCAGCTCGGACCGTAGCAATCAGCCCCAGCATTTT.